These 3 T cell receptor beta chains were all obtained from the same sample, sequenced in a study of cytomegalovirus exposure and HLA in healthy donors. The assay was immunoSEQ multiplex PCR, and TCRdb's table has in-frame clones only and misses some. Among tens of thousands of clones listed, roughly 95% were seen once. The specimen was PBMCs. The receptors come from a man aged 18 to 35 in good health and CMV-seronegative.

The rearrangement links TRBV6-6 to TRBJ1-6; no definite D call. This CDR3 spans 15 amino acids. Trimming removed 5 bases at V and 7 bases at J, with 15 bases between. CDR1 and CDR2 (germline): MNHNY, SVGAGI (reference sequence). Here the CDR3 DNA reads TGTGCCAGCAGTCGCCCTGGCATCTTCAATTCACCCCTCCACTTT. Its translation is CASSRPGIFNSPLHF.

The V and J genes are TRBV5-4 and TRBJ2-1, with TRBD1 matching 7 bases. This CDR3 contains 16 residues. V lost 2 bases, J lost 2 bases, and 7 bases stayed unmatched. CDR1 and CDR2 from the germline V gene are SGHNT and YYREEE (reference sequence). The CDR3 DNA follows: TGTGCCAGCAGCTTAACAGGGGCCGACCCCTACAATGAGCAGTTCTTC. Its translation is CASSLTGADPYNEQFF.

The chain uses TRBV7-2 and TRBJ1-5, with unresolved D. V lost 2 bases, J lost 0 bases, and 8 bases lay in between. Per the germline V gene, CDR1 is SGHTA and CDR2 is FQGNSA. The CDR3 has 15 residues. The CDR3 loop is CASSLWANSNQPQHF. CDR3 bases: TGTGCCAGCAGCTTATGGGCGAATAGCAATCAGCCCCAGCATTTT.